One T cell receptor (beta chain) is described in this entry. The record originates from a study of blood T cell repertoires in COVID-19. The wider study: The United States, Italy and Spain provided the acute and convalescent COVID-19 samples. T cells, B-cell-depleted T cells, or PBMCs supplied cDNA or gDNA.

As processed by the authors: The authors estimated nucleated cell counts from reference gene primer amplification. This table comes from immunoSEQ multiplex PCR, and its TCRdb copy is limited to in-frame clones, with some not included. That table is the source of V, J and clone size, and D and trimming were worked out from the DNA. Of about 93,000 clones in the sample, around 90% are singletons; the top ten hold about 2%. The CDR3 runs 14 residues. Germline V gene sequence: CDR1 SGHDT, CDR2 YYEEEE. V lost 0 bases, J lost 4 bases, and 9 bases lay in between. The source of this sequence is a man aged 45-65 years with acute or convalescent COVID-19. Sequencing was carried out using peripheral blood. The chain couples TRBV5-6 to TRBJ2-3, with D perhaps matching TRBD1 (5 bases). The CDR3 protein is CASSLGQWADTQYF. CDR3 sequence (DNA): TGTGCCAGCAGCTTGGGACAGTGGGCAGATACGCAGTATTTT.